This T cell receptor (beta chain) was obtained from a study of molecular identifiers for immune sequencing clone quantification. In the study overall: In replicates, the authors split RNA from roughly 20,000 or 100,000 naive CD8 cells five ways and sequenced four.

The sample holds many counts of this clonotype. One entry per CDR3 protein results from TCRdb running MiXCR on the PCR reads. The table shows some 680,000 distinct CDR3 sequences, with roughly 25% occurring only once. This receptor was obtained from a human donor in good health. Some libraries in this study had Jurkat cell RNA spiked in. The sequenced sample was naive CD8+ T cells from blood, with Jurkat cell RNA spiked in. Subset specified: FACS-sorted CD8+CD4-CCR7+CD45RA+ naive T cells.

CDR3 amino acids: CASSPDPALAYEQYF. The DNA for the CDR3 is TGCGCCAGCAGCCCAGACCCCGCACTTGCCTACGAGCAGTACTTC. The chain has TRBV4-1 and TRBJ2-7; D ambiguous. The germline V and J ends were trimmed by 4 bases and 2 bases, with 15 bases remaining between them. In germline, CDR1 is MGHRA, CDR2 YSYEKL. The CDR3 runs to 15 residues.